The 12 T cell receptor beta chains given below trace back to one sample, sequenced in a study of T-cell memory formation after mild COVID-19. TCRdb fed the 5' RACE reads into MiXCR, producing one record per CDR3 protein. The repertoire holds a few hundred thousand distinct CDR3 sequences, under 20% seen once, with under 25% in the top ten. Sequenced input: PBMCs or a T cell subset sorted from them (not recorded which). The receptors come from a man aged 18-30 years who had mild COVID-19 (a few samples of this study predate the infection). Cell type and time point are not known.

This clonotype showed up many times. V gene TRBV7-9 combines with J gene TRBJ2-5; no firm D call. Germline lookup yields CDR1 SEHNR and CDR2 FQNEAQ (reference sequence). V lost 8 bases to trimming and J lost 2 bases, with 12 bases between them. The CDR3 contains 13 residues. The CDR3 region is CASARRQQETQYF. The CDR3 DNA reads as TGTGCCAGCGCTCGACGGCAACAAGAGACCCAGTACTTC.

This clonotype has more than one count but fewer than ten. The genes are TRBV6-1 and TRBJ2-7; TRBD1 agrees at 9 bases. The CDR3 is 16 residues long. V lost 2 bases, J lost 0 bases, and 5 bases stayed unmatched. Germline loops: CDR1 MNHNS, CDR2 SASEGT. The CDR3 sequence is CASSESGTGNSYEQYF. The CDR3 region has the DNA TGTGCCAGCAGTGAATCCGGGACAGGGAACTCCTACGAGCAGTACTTC.

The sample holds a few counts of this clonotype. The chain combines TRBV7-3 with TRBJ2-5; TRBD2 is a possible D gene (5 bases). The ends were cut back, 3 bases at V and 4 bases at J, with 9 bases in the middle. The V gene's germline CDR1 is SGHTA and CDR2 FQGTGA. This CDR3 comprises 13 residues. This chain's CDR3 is CASSLSGRETQYF. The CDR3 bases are TGTGCCAGCAGCTTGTCGGGGAGAGAGACCCAGTACTTC.

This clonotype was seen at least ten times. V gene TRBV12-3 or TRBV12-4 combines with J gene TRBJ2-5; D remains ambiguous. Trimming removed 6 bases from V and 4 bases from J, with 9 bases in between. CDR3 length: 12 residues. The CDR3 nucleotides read TGTGCCAGCAGCCCCTCTGGAGAGACCCAGTACTTC. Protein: CASSPSGETQYF.

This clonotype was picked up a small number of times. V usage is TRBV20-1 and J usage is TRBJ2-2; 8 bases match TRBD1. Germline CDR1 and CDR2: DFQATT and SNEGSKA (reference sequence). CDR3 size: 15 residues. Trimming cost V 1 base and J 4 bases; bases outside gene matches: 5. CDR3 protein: CSARGTGGGTGELFF. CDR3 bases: TGCAGTGCTAGAGGAACAGGGGGAGGCACCGGGGAGCTGTTTTTT.

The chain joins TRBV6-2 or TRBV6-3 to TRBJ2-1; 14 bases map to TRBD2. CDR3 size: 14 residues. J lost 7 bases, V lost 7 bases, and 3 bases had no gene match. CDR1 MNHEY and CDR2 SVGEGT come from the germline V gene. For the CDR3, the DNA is TGTGCCAGCAAATGGACTAGCGGGGGGAATGAGCAGTTCTTC. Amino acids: CASKWTSGGNEQFF.

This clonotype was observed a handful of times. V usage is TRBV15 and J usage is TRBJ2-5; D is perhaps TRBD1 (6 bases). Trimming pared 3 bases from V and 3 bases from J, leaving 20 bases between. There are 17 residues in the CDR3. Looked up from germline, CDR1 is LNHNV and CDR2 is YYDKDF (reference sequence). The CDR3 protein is CATSRGITGSGEETQYF. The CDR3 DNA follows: TGTGCCACCAGCAGGGGTATCACAGGGAGTGGCGAAGAGACCCAGTACTTC.

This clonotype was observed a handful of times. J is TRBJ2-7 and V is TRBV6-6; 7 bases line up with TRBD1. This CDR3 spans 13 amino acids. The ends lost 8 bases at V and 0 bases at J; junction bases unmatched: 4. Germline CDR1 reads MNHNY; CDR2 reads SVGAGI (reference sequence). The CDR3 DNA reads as TGTGCCAGCGGTAGGGACAGCTCCTACGAGCAGTACTTC. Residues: CASGRDSSYEQYF.

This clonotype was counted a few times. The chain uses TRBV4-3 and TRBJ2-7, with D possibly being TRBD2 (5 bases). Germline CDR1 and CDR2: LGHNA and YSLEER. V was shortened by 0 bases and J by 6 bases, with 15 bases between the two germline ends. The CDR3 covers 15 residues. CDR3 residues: CASSQEVWEEGEQYF. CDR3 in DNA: TGCGCCAGCAGCCAAGAGGTCTGGGAAGAGGGCGAGCAGTACTTC.

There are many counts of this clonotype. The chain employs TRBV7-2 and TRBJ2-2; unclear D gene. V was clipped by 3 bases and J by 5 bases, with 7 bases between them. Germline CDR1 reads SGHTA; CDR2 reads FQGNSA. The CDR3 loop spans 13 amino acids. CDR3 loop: CASSFLSTGELFF. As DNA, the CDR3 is TGTGCCAGCAGCTTCCTCTCTACCGGGGAGCTGTTTTTT.

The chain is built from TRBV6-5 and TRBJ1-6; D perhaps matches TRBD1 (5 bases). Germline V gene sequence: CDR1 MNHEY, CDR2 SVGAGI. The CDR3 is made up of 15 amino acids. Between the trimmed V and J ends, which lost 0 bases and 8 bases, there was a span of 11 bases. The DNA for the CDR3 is TGTGCCAGCAGTTACTCAGGGGAGTTGGATTCACCCCTCCACTTT. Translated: CASSYSGELDSPLHF.

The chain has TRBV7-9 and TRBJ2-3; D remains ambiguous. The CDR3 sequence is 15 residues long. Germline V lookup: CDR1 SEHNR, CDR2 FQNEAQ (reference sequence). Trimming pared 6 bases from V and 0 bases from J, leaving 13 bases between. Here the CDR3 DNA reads TGTGCCAGCAGTTCTCCTACCTACAGCACAGATACGCAGTATTTT. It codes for CASSSPTYSTDTQYF.